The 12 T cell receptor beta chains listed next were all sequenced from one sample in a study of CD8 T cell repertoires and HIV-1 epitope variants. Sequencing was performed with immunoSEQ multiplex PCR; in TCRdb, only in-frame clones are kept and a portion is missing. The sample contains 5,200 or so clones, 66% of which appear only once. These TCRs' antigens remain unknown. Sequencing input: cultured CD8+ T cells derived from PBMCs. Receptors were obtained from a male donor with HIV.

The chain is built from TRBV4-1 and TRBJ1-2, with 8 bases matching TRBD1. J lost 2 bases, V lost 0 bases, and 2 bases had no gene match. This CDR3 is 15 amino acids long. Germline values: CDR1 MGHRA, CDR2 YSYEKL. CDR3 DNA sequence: TGCGCCAGCAGCCAAGACACAGGGGGGAACTATGGCTACACCTTC. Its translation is CASSQDTGGNYGYTF.

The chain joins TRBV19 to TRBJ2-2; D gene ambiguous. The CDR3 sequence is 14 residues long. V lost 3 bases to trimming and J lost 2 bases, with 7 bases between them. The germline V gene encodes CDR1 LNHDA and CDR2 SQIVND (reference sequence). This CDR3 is CASSINSNTGELFF. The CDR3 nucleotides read TGTGCCAGTAGTATCAACAGCAACACCGGGGAGCTGTTTTTT.

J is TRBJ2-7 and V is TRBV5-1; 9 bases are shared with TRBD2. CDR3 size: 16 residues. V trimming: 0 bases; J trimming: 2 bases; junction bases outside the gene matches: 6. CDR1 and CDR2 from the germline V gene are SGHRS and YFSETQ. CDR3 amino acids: CASSLAGLAGTYEQYF. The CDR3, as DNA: TGCGCCAGCAGCTTGGCCGGTCTAGCGGGAACCTACGAGCAGTACTTC.

CDR3: CASGGYNQPQHF. CDR3 DNA: TGTGCCAGCGGGGGGTACAATCAGCCCCAGCATTTT. The rearrangement uses TRBV5-8 and TRBJ1-5; D is perhaps TRBD1 (5 bases). The CDR3 consists of 12 residues. Germline V CDR1 and CDR2: SGHTS, YDEGEE. With 7 bases removed from V and 3 bases from J, the gap between germline ends came to 8 bases.

This chain's CDR3 is CASSYSILYEQYF. Here the CDR3 DNA reads TGTGCCAGCAGTTACTCGATCCTCTACGAGCAGTACTTC. V is TRBV6-5 and J is TRBJ2-7; D unclear. CDR3 size: 13 residues. The ends were cut back, 0 bases at V and 3 bases at J, with 6 bases in the middle. Germline-derived CDR1 and CDR2 are MNHEY and SVGAGI.

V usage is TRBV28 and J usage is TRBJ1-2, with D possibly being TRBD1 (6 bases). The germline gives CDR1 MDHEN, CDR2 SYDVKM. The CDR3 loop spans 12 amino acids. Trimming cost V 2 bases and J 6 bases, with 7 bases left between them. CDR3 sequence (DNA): TGTGCCAGCAGTTTAAAGGGGGATGGCTACACCTTC. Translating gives CASSLKGDGYTF.

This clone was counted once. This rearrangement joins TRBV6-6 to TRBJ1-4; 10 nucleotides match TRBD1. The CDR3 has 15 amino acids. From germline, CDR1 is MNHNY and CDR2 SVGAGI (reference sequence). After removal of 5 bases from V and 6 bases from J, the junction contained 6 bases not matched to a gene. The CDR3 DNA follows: TGTGCCAGCAGTGATTGGACAGGGGGAGATGAAAAACTGTTTTTT. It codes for CASSDWTGGDEKLFF.

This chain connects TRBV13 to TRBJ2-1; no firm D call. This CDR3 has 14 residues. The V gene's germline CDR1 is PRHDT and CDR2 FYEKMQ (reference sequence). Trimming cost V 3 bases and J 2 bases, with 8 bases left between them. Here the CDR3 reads CASSFPPTYNEQFF. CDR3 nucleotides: TGTGCCAGCAGCTTCCCCCCGACCTACAATGAGCAGTTCTTC.

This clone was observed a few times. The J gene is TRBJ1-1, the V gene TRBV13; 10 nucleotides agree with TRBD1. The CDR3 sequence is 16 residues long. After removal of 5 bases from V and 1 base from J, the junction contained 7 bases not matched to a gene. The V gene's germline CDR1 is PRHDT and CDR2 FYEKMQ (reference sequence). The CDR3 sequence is CASSHGTGAGNTEAFF. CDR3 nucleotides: TGTGCCAGCAGCCATGGGACAGGGGCTGGGAACACTGAAGCTTTCTTT. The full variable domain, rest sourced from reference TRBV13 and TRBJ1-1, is AAGVIQSPRHLIKEKRETATLKCYPIPRHDTVYWYQQGPGQDPQFLISFYEKMQSDKGSIPDRFSAQQFSDYHSELNMSSLELGDSALYFCASSHGTGAGNTEAFFGQGTRLTVV.

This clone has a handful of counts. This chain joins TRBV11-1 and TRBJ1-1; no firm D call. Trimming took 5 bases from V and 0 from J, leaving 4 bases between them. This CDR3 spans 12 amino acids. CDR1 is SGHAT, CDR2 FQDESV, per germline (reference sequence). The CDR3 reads CASSPVNTEAFF. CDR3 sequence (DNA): TGTGCCAGCAGCCCCGTGAACACTGAAGCTTTCTTT.

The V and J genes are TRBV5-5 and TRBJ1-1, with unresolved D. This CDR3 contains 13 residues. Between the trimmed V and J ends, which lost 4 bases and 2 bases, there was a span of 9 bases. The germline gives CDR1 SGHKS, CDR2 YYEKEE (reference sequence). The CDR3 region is CASSHFSNTEAFF. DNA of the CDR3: TGTGCCAGCAGCCATTTTTCAAACACTGAAGCTTTCTTT.

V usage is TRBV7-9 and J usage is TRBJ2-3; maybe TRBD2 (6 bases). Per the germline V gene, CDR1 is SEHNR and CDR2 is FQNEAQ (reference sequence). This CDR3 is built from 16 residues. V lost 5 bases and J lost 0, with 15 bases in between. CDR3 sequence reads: CASSPIRGTSTDTQYF. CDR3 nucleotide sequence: TGTGCCAGCAGCCCCATACGGGGGACTAGCACAGATACGCAGTATTTT.